This T cell receptor (beta chain) was sequenced during a study of technical replicates of blood from a few donors. Repertoires were generated with immunoSEQ multiplex PCR, while TCRdb's copy carries only in-frame clones and drops some. The sample gives 75,000 to 100,000 clones, around 94% of which show up once; approximately 0.25% is in the top ten. The CDR3 extends over 15 amino acids. V lost 3 bases, J lost 5 bases, and 8 bases stayed unmatched. Germline V gene sequence: CDR1 SNHLY, CDR2 FYNNEI. The sequenced material came from T cells isolated from PBMCs. The receptor's source is a human donor in good health. The chain combines TRBV2 with TRBJ2-3; 7 bases align to TRBD2. CDR3 nucleotides: TGTGCCAGCAGTGACCGGGGGGTGAGTGGAGATACGCAGTATTTT. Amino acid sequence: CASSDRGVSGDTQYF. Full variable domain (missing parts from reference TRBV2 and TRBJ2-3): EPEVTQTPSHQVTQMGQEVILRCVPISNHLYFYWYRQILGQKVEFLVSFYNNEISEKSEIFDDQFSVERPDGSNFTLKIRSTKLEDSAMYFCASSDRGVSGDTQYFGPGTRLTVL.